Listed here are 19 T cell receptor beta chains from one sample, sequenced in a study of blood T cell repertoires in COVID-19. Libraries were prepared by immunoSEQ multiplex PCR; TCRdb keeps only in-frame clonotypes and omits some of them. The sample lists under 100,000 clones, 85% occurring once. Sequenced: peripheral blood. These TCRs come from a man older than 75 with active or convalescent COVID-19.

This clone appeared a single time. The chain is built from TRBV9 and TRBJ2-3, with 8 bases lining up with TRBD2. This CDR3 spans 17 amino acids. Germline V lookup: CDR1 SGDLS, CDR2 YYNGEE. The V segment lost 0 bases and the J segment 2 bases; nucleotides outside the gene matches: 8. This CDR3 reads CASSVALAGGFTDTQYF. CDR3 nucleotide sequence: TGTGCCAGCAGCGTAGCTCTGGCGGGGGGCTTCACAGATACGCAGTATTTT.

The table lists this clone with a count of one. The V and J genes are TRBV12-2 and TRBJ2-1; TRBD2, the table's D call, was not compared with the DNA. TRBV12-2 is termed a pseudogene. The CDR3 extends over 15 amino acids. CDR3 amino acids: CASRFTAGGHNEQFF. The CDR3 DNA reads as TGTGCAAGTCGCTTTACGGCGGGGGGGCACAATGAGCAGTTCTTC.

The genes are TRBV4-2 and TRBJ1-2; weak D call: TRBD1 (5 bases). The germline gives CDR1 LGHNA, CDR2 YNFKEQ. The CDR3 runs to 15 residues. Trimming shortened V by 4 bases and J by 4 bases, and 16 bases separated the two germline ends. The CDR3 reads CASSPRERAGYGYTF. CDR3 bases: TGTGCCAGCAGCCCCAGGGAGCGGGCCGGCTATGGCTACACCTTC.

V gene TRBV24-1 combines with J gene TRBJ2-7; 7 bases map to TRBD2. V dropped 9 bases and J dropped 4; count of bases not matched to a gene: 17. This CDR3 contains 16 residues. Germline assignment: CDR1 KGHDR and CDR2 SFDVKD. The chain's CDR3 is CATPLRGLAEEYEQYV. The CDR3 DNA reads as TGTGCCACCCCTCTCCGTGGGCTAGCGGAGGAGTACGAGCAGTACGTC.

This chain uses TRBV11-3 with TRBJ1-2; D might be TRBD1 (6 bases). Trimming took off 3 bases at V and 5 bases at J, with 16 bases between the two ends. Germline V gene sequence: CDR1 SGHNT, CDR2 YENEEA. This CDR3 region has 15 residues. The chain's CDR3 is CASSLETGPGYGYTF. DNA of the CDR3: TGTGCCAGCAGCTTGGAAACAGGGCCAGGGTATGGCTACACCTTC.

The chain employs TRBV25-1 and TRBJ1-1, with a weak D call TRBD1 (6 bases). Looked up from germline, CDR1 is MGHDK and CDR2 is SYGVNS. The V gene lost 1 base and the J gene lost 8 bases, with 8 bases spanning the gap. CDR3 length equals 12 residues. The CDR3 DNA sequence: TGTGCCAGCAGTGAATGGGGGCAAGAAGCTTTCTTT. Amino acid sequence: CASSEWGQEAFF.

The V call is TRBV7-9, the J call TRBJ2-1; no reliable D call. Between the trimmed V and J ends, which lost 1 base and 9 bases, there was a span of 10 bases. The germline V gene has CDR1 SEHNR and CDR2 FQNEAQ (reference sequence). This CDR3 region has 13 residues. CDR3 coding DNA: TGTGCCAGCAGCTTAGATCCTCTCGGTGAGCAGTTCTTC. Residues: CASSLDPLGEQFF.

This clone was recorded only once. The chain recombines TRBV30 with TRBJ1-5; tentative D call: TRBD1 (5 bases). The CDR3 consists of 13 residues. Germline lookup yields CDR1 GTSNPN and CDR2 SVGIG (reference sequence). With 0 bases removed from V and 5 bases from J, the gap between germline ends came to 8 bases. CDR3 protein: CAWSVGGDQPQHF. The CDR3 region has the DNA TGTGCCTGGAGTGTTGGAGGGGATCAGCCCCAGCATTTT.

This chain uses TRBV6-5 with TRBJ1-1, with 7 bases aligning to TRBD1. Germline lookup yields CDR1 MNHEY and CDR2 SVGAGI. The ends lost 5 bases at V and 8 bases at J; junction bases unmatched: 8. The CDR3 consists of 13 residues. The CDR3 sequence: CASSLDRVKEAFF. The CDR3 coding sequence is TGTGCCAGCAGTCTAGACAGGGTAAAAGAAGCTTTCTTT.

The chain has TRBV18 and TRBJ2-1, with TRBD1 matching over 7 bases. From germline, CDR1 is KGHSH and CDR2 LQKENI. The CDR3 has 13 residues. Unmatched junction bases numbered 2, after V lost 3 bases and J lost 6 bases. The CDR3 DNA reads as TGTGCCAGCTCACCGGGACAGTCCAATGAGCAGTTCTTC. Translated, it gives CASSPGQSNEQFF.

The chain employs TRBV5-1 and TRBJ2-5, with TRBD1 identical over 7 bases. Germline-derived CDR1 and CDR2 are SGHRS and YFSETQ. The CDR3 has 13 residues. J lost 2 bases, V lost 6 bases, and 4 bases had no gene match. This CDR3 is CASTRDSQETQYF. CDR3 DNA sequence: TGCGCCAGCACCAGGGACAGTCAAGAGACCCAGTACTTC.

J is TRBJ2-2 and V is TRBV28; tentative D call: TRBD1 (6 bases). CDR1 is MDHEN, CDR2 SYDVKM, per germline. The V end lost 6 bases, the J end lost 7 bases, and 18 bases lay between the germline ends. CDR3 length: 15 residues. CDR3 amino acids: CASRISTGRIGELFF. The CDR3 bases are TGTGCCAGCAGGATATCCACAGGGCGTATCGGGGAGCTGTTTTTT.

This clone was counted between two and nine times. This CDR3 is CSASKQTTGQPQHF. CDR3 coding DNA: TGCAGTGCTAGTAAACAGACCACCGGTCAGCCCCAGCATTTT. This chain joins TRBV20-1 and TRBJ1-5; D call uncertain. Per germline, CDR1 DFQATT and CDR2 SNEGSKA (reference sequence). V dropped 3 bases and J dropped 6 bases, with 15 bases sitting between them. CDR3 length: 14 amino acids.

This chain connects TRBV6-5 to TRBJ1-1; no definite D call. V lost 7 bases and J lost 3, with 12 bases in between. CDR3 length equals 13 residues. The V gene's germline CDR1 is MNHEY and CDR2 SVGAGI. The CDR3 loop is CASNIVQHTEAFF. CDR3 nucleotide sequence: TGTGCCAGCAATATAGTACAGCACACTGAAGCTTTCTTT.

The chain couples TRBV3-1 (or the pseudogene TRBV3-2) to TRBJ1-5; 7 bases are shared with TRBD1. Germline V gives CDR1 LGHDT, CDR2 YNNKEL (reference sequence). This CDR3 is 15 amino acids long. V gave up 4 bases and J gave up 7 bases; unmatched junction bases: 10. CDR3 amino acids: CASSPTTGMSQPQHF. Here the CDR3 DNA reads TGTGCCAGCAGCCCAACGACAGGGATGAGCCAGCCCCAGCATTTT.

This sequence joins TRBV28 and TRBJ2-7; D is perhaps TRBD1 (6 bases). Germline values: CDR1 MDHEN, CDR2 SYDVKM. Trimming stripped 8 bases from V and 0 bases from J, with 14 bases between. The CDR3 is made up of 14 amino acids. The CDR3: CASAGQGPSYEQYV. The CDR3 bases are TGTGCCAGCGCCGGGCAGGGGCCCTCCTACGAGCAGTACGTC.

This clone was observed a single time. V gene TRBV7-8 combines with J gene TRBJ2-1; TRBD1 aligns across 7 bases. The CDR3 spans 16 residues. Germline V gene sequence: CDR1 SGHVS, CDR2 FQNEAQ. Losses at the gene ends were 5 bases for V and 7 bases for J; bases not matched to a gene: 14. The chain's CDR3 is CASSPKPRDRRNEQFF. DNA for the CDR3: TGTGCCAGCAGCCCCAAACCTCGGGACAGAAGAAATGAGCAGTTCTTC.

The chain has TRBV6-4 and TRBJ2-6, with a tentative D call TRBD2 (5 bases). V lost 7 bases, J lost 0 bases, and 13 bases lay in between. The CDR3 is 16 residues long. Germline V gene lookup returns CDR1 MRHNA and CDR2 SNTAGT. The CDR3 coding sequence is TGTGCCAGCACAGGACCGGAGGACTCTGGGGCCAACGTCCTGACTTTC. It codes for CASTGPEDSGANVLTF.

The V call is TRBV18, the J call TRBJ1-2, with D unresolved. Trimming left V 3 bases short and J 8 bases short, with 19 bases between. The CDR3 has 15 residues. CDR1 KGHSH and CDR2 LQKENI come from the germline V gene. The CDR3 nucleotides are TGTGCCAGCTCACCCCAACCAGGAATCGTAGGCGGCTACACCTTC. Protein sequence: CASSPQPGIVGGYTF.